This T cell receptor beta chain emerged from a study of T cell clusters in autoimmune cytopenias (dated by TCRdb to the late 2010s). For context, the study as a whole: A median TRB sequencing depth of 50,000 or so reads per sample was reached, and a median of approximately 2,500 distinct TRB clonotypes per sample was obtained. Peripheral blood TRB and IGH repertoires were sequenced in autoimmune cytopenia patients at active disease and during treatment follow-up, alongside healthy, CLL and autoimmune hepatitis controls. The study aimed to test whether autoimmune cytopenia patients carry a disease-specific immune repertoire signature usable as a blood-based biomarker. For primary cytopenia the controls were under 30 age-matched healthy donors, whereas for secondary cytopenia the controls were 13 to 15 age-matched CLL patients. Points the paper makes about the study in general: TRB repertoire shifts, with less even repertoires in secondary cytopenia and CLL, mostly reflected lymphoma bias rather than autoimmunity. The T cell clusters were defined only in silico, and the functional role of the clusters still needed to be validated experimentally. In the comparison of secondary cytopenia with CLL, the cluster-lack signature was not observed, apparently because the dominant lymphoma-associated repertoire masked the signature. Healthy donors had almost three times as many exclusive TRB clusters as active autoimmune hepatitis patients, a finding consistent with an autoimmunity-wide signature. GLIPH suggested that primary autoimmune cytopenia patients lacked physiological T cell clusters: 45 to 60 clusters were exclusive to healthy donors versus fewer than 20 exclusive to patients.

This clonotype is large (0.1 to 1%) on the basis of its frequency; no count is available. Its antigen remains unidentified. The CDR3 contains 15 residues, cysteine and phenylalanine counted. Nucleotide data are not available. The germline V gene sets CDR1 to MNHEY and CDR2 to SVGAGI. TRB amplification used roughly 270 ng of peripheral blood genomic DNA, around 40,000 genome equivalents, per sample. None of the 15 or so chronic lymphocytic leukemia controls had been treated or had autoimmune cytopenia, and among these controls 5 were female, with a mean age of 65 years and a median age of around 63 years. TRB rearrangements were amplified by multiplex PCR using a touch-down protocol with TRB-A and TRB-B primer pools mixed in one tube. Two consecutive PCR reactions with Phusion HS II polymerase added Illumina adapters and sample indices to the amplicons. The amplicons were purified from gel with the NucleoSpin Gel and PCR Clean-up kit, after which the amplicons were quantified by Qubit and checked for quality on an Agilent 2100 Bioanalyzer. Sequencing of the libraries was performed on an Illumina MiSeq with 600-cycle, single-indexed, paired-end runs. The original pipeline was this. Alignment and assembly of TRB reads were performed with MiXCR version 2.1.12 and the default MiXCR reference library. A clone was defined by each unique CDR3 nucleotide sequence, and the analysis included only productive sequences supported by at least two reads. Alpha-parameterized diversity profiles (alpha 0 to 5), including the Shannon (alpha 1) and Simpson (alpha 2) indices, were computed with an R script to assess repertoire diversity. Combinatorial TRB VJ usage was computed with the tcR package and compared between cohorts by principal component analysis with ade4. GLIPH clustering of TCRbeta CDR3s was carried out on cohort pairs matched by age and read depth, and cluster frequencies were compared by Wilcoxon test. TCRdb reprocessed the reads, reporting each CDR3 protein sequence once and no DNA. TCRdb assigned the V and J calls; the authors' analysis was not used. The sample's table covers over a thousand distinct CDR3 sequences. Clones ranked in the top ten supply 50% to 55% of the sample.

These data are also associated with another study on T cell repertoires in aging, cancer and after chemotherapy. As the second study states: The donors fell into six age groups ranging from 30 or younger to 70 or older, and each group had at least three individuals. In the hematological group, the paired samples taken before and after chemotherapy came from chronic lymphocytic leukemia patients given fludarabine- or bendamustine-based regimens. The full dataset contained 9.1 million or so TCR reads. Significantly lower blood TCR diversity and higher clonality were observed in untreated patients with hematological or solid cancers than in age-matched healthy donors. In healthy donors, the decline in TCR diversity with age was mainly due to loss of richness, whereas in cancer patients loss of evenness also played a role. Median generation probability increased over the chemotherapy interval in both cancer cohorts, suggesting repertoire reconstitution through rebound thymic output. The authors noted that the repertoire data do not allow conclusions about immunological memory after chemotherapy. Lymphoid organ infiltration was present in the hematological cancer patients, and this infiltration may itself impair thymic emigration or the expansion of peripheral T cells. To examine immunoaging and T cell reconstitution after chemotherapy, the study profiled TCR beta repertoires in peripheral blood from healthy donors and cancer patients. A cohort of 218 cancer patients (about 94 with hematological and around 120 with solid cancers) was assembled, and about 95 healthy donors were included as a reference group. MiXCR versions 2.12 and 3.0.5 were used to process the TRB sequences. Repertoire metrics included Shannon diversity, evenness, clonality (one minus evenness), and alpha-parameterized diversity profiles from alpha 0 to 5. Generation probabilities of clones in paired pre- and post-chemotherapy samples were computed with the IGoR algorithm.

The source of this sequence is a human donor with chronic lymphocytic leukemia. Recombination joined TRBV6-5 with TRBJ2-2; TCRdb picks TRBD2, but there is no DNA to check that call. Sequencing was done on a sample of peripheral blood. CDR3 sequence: CASSYSGTRTGELFF.